The present entry profiles one TCR beta chain with its context. This record comes from a study of blood T cell repertoires in COVID-19. Germline loops: CDR1 SGHTA, CDR2 FQGNSA. This CDR3 has 12 amino acids. Trimming shortened V by 6 bases and J by 5 bases, and 8 bases separated the two germline ends. TCRdb's copy holds only in-frame clones and misses some; the assay was immunoSEQ multiplex PCR. The sample consists of a few hundred thousand clones, about nine tenths of them appearing once. The receptor was isolated from a woman aged 55 to 70 with acute or convalescent COVID-19. The sample was peripheral blood. The rearrangement uses TRBV7-2 and TRBJ1-5, with unresolved D. The CDR3 spells CASSDGYQPQHF. CDR3 nucleotides: TGTGCCAGCAGTGACGGGTATCAGCCCCAGCATTTT.